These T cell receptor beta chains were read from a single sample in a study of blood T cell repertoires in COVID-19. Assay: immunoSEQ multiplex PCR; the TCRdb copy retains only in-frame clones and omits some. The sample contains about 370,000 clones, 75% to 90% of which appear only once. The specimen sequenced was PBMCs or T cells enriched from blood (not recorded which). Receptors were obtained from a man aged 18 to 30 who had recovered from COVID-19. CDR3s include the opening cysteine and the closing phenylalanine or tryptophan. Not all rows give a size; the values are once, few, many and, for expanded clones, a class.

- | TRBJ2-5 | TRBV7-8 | CASSLVGGETQYF
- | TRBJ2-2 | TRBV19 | CASSRGVFTGELFF
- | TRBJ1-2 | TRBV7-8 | CASSPRGAANYGYTF
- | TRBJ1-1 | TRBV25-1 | CASRNRVIAFF
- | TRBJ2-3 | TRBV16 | CASSQPRQGWASDTQYF
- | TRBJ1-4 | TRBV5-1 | CASSQQGYNEKLFF
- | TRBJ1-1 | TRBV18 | CASSPEGGGARTEAFF
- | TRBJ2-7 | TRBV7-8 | CASSSRTGTYEQYF
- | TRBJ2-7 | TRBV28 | CASNLDRDYEQYF
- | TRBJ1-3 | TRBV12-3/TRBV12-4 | CASSTGPGNTIYF
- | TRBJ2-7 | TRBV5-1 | CASSRTTGYEQYF
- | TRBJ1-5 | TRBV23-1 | CASSQSGTTRGNQPQHF
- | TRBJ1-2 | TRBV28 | CASSLGPYGYTF
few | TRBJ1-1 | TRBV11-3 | CASSPRWDTEAFF
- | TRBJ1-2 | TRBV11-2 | CASSLNGLDGYTF
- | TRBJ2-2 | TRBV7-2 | CARGGNSNTGELFF
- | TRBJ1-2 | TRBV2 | CASTTDRGGSGGYTF
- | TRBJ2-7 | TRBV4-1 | CASSQGGGRSYEQYF
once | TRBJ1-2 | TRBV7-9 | CASSSQAGYTF
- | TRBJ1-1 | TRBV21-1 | CASSKGKGGENTEAFF
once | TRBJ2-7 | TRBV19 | CASRGTGVYEQYF
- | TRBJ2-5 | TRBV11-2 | CASRGGSGYYPETQYF
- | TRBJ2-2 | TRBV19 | CATSTGRESVGELFF
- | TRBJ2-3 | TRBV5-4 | CACHPDRGLSTDTQYF
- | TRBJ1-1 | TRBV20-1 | CSASPPGGRDTEAFF
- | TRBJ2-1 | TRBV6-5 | CASTARGGEQFF
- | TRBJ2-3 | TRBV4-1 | CASSQGYRVGTDTQYF
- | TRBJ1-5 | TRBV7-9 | CASSSRGTGNQPQHF
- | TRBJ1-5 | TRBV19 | CASLFTGGGQPQHF
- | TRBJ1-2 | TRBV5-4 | CASSSEMDRLYGYTF
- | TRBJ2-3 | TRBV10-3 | CAIMAMTGTDTQYF
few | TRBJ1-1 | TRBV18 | CASSSTSMNTEAFF
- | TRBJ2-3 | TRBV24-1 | CATRASSGSGDTQYF
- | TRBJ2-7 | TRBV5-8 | CASSGTTGGASYEQYF
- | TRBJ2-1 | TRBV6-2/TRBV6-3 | CASSYRLAGGYDGLEFF
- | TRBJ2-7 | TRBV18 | CASSPLYEQYF
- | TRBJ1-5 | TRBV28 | CASSLIPGASNQPQHF
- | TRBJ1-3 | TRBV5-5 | CASSSRGGTIYF
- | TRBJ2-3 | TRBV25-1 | CATFGTSGTFFYF
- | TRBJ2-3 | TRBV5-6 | CASRTSATDTQYF
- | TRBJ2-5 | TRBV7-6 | CASSHDTRNPQETQYF
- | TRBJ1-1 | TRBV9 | CASSVRVNTEAFF
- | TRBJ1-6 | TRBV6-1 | CASSERNRLNSPLHF
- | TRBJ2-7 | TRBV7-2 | CASSLIRTSGRAPHEQYF
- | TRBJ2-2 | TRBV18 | CASSPGWTGELFF
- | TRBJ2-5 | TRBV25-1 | CASSEMGRETQYF
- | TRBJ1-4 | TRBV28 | CASSRPGTGWEKLFF
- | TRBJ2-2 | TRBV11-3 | CASSKHGVPNTGELFF
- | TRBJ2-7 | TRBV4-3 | CASSQEVNLEETTVYEQYF
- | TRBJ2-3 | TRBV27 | CASSLAQGTDTQYF
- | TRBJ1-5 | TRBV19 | CASSMGGQGSNQPQHF
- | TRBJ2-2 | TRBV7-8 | CASTLGTSGSPGELFF
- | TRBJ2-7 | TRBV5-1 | CASSTSTGAGGTSYEQYF
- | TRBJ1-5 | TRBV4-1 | CASSQDAGGGNQPQHF
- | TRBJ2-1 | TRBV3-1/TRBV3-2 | CASSQGTGGNEQFF